This T cell receptor (beta chain) was recovered during a study of cytomegalovirus exposure and HLA in healthy donors. Study conclusions and caveats: Further analysis, carried out later, found HLA-associated TCR beta chains more clonally expanded than equally common other chains. The classifier, whose performance was assessed in both the original and validation cohorts, reportedly diagnosed cytomegalovirus status with high specificity and sensitivity. The presence/absence work took it that sequencing depth was about the same across donors.

About this clone: The antigen remains unidentified.

PCR involved 60 Vbeta and 13 Jbeta primers. Produced via immunoSEQ multiplex PCR; TCRdb's table is partial and in-frame only. The table includes roughly 140,000 clones, about three quarters detected once. This clonotype originated in a man younger than 35 in good health and CMV-seronegative. Sequencing used PBMCs.

In DNA form, the CDR3 reads TGTGCCACCAGCCAGGGGTTTGCAGACAATGAGCAGTTCTTC. Amino acid sequence: CATSQGFADNEQFF. The chain links TRBV15 to TRBJ2-1, with a tentative D call TRBD1 (6 bases). The V end was cut by 5 bases, the J end by 5 bases, with 13 bases between. Germline CDR1 and CDR2: LNHNV and YYDKDF (reference sequence). CDR3 size: 14 residues.